The 8 T cell receptor beta chains below come from one sample, sequenced in a study of PD-1 blockade in classical Hodgkin lymphoma. Every patient was affected by relapse after autologous stem cell transplantation, while exposure to brentuximab vedotin was not uniform. Sequencing was performed with immunoSEQ multiplex PCR; in TCRdb, only in-frame clones are kept and a portion is missing. This sample has 15,000 or so clones, with over 70% found just once. The starting material was peripheral blood mononuclear cells (PBMCs), obtained before the second cycle of nivolumab. Receptors originate from a human donor with classical Hodgkin lymphoma.

The chain recombines TRBV4-1 with TRBJ2-1; D not certain. V lost 1 base to trimming and J lost 12 bases, with 13 bases between them. The CDR3 spans 13 residues. Germline CDR1 MGHRA, CDR2 YSYEKL. The CDR3 reads CASSQGQAVVQFF. The DNA of the CDR3 is TGCGCCAGCAGCCAAGGACAAGCCGTTGTGCAGTTCTTC.

This clone has a single count. This rearrangement joins TRBV6-1 to TRBJ1-6, with TRBD1 matching over 10 bases. CDR3 length equals 13 residues. CDR1 and CDR2 (germline): MNHNS, SASEGT. V lost 10 bases to trimming and J lost 9 bases; unmatched junction nucleotides: 6. CDR3 sequence (DNA): TGTGCCATCAATGACAGGGGGCTTTCACCCCTCCACTTT. It codes for CAINDRGLSPLHF.

The gene calls are TRBV6-5 and TRBJ1-1; 9 nucleotides align to TRBD1. CDR1 is MNHEY, CDR2 SVGAGI, per germline. Trimming removed 4 bases from V and 2 bases from J; junction bases left unmatched: 2. The CDR3 has 14 amino acids. The CDR3 here is CASSFTGGNTEAFF. CDR3 DNA sequence: TGTGCCAGCAGTTTTACAGGGGGCAACACTGAAGCTTTCTTT.

V and J are TRBV6-1 and TRBJ1-1, with D unresolved. V shed 4 bases and J shed 2 bases, with 8 bases lying between them. The CDR3 length is 13 residues. Per the germline V gene, CDR1 is MNHNS and CDR2 is SASEGT. The CDR3 bases are TGTGCCAGCAGTGCTTGGGCCAACACTGAAGCTTTCTTT. Protein product: CASSAWANTEAFF.

V gene TRBV5-1 combines with J gene TRBJ1-3; 8 bases align to TRBD1. Germline V gives CDR1 SGHRS, CDR2 YFSETQ. The V gene end was trimmed by 7 bases and the J gene end by 1 base; junction bases not matched to a gene: 4. The CDR3 has 14 residues. For the CDR3, the DNA is TGCGCCAGCGGGACAGGCACTTCTGGAAACACCATATATTTT. Amino acids: CASGTGTSGNTIYF.

The chain employs TRBV18 and TRBJ1-1; no definite D call. V lost 3 bases and J lost 3, with 8 bases in between. The CDR3 spans 13 residues. CDR1 KGHSH and CDR2 LQKENI come from the germline V gene. CDR3 sequence (DNA): TGTGCCAGCTCACCCGTCCGATACACTGAAGCTTTCTTT. As protein: CASSPVRYTEAFF.

The sample holds a few counts of this clone. J is TRBJ2-2 and V is TRBV2; no reliable D call. CDR3 length: 15 amino acids. In germline, CDR1 is SNHLY, CDR2 FYNNEI. V gave up 7 bases and J gave up 1 base, with 13 bases separating them. The CDR3 reads CASKVLVGNTGELFF. The DNA of the CDR3 is TGTGCCAGCAAGGTTTTGGTGGGGAACACCGGGGAGCTGTTTTTT.

The genes are TRBV9 and TRBJ2-2; tentative D call: TRBD1 (5 bases). Trimming removed 0 bases at V and 5 bases at J, with 11 bases between. This CDR3 is built from 15 residues. Germline V gene sequence: CDR1 SGDLS, CDR2 YYNGEE. CDR3 in amino acids: CASSVAQGWTGELFF. The CDR3 nucleotides are TGTGCCAGCAGCGTAGCTCAGGGCTGGACCGGGGAGCTGTTTTTT.